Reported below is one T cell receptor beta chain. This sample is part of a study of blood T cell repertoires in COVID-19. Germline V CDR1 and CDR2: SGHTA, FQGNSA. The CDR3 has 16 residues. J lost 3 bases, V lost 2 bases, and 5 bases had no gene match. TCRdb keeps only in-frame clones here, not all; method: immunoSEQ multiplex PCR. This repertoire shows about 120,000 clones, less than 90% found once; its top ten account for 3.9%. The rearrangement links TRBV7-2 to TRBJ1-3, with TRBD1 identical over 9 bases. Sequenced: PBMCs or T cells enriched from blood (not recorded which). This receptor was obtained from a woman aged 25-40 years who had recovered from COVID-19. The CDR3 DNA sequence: TGTGCCAGCAGCTTAATCAACAGGGGGCTTGGAAACACCATATATTTT. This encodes CASSLINRGLGNTIYF. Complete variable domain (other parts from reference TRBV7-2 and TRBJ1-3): GAGVSQSPSNKVTEKGKDVELRCDPISGHTALYWYRQSLGQGLEFLIYFQGNSAPDKSGLPSDRFSAERTGGSVSTLTIQRTQQEDSAVYLCASSLINRGLGNTIYFGEGSWLTVV.